These T cell receptor beta chains were read from a single sample in a study of blood T cell repertoires in COVID-19. Sequencing used immunoSEQ multiplex PCR; TCRdb keeps in-frame clones, though not all of them. Here the sample spans 150,000 to 200,000 clones, roughly four fifths being singletons. Specimen: PBMCs or T cells enriched from blood (not recorded which). Receptors originate from a man aged 45-65 years who had recovered from COVID-19. Each CDR3 is given with its conserved first and last residue. D genes are given only for firm matches. Clone size is stated in some rows and not others, as once, few, many or a class when expanded.

j_call	clone_size	d_call	v_call	cdr3_nt	cdr3_aa
TRBJ1-3	NA	NA	TRBV10-3	TGTGCCATCAATCCAGACAACTCTGGAAACACCATATATTTT	CAINPDNSGNTIYF
TRBJ2-7	NA	TRBD2	TRBV19	TGTGCCAGTAGTATAATCGGGGGGACCTACGAGCAGTACTTC	CASSIIGGTYEQYF
TRBJ1-3	NA	TRBD1	TRBV7-2	TGTGCCAGCAGCTTGCAGGGGGCTGGAAACACCATATATTTT	CASSLQGAGNTIYF
TRBJ2-3	NA	NA	TRBV3-1/TRBV3-2	TGTGCCAGCTCTGGGGGGGCCACAGATACGCAGTATTTT	CASSGGATDTQYF
TRBJ2-7	NA	TRBD2	TRBV7-3	TGTGCCAGCAGCTCGGGACTAGCGGGGGGCCAGTACTTC	CASSSGLAGGQYF
TRBJ1-2	once	NA	TRBV3-1/TRBV3-2	TGTGCCAGCAGCCAAGGCCCGGGGTATAACTATGGCTACACCTTC	CASSQGPGYNYGYTF
TRBJ2-7	once	TRBD2	TRBV6-5	TGTGCCAGCAGCCCGGGTGATAGCGGGGACGAGCAGTACTTC	CASSPGDSGDEQYF
TRBJ2-1	NA	TRBD2	TRBV7-2	TGTGCCAGCAGCCAAGACAGCGGGGGGCCTTACAATGAGCAGTTCTTC	CASSQDSGGPYNEQFF
TRBJ1-3	NA	NA	TRBV18	TGTGCCAGCTCACCACTCGACAGCGTCTCTGGAAACACCATATATTTT	CASSPLDSVSGNTIYF
TRBJ2-1	NA	NA	TRBV6-5	TGTGCCAGCAGTTACTCACTAGACTCCTACAATGAGCAGTTCTTC	CASSYSLDSYNEQFF
TRBJ2-5	NA	NA	TRBV7-9	TGTGCCAGCAGCTTAGTTTCGGGGCAAGAGACCCAGTACTTC	CASSLVSGQETQYF
TRBJ1-2	NA	TRBD1	TRBV28	TGTGCCAGCAGCACCTCCCAGGGGGGCTATGGCTACACCTTC	CASSTSQGGYGYTF
TRBJ1-6	NA	TRBD1	TRBV5-6	TGTGCCAGCAGCTTGCAAGGGGGCAATTCACCCCTCCACTTT	CASSLQGGNSPLHF
TRBJ1-1	few	NA	TRBV29-1	TGCAGCGTTGGGGAGGCGGCGGGGGGCACTGAAGCTTTCTTT	CSVGEAAGGTEAFF
TRBJ1-5	NA	NA	TRBV4-3	TGCGCCAGCAGCCAAGAATATAGCAATCAGCCCCAGCATTTT	CASSQEYSNQPQHF
TRBJ2-5	NA	TRBD1	TRBV28	TGTGCCAGCAGTTTCCCCAGGGGGCCGTCGGAGACCCAGTACTTC	CASSFPRGPSETQYF
TRBJ1-1	few	NA	TRBV2	TGTGCCAGCGCAGGACTTATGAACACTGAAGCTTTCTTT	CASAGLMNTEAFF
TRBJ1-4	NA	NA	TRBV2	TGTGCCAGCAGTGAAGCGCCGGGGGGTAGACTGTTTTTT	CASSEAPGGRLFF
TRBJ1-5	once	NA	TRBV12-3/TRBV12-4	TGTGCCAGCAGTTTCGGGTTGAGTCAGCCCCAGCATTTT	CASSFGLSQPQHF
TRBJ1-2	NA	NA	TRBV6-6	TGTGCCAGCAGTTACGGTGGGGACAAACGCTTCTACACCTTC	CASSYGGDKRFYTF
TRBJ2-5	NA	TRBD2	TRBV23-1	TGCGCCAGCAGTCGGAAACACCGGGGGGGCGGGCGAGAGACCCAGTACTTC	CASSRKHRGGGRETQYF
TRBJ1-3	NA	NA	TRBV7-9	TGTGCCAGCACGGATAGAGGCTCTGGAAACACCATATATTTT	CASTDRGSGNTIYF
TRBJ2-2	NA	TRBD1	TRBV7-9	TGTGCCAGCAGCTCCTACCCGGACAGGGTTTACACCGGGGAGCTGTTTTTT	CASSSYPDRVYTGELFF
TRBJ1-3	NA	NA	TRBV6-6	TGTGCCCTAAGGGGGAGCTCTGGAAACACCATATATTTT	CALRGSSGNTIYF
TRBJ1-2	NA	NA	TRBV2	TGTGCCAGCACCCGGGACATTGATTACTACACCTTC	CASTRDIDYYTF
TRBJ2-5	once	TRBD1	TRBV28	TGTGCCAGCAGCCGCGGACAGGCCGTTAGGGGGGAGACCCAGTACTTC	CASSRGQAVRGETQYF
TRBJ1-2	NA	NA	TRBV2	TGTGCCAGCAGTTTGGCCACGGCACGAGGGGGCTACACCTTC	CASSLATARGGYTF
TRBJ1-2	NA	TRBD1	TRBV6-2/TRBV6-3	TGTGCCAGCAGCACCGACAGGGTCCTCTATGGCTACACCTTC	CASSTDRVLYGYTF
TRBJ1-2	NA	NA	TRBV28	TGTGCCAGCCGGCTAGGGGGGGCGAACTTCAATGGCTACACCTTC	CASRLGGANFNGYTF
TRBJ2-1	NA	NA	TRBV7-2	TGTGCCAGCAGGCCAAGACTCACTAGCAATGAGCAGTTCTTC	CASRPRLTSNEQFF
TRBJ1-2	NA	TRBD1	TRBV30	TGTGCCTGGGGCCGAGGACAGGGGACGGGTCCCTTC	CAWGRGQGTGPF
TRBJ1-5	NA	NA	TRBV19	TGTGCCAGTAGTGGTGGAGGATATAGCAATCAGCCCCAGCATTTT	CASSGGGYSNQPQHF
TRBJ2-3	NA	TRBD2	TRBV4-2	TGTGCCAGCAGCCAGGCGCTAGCGGGGGGGACAGATACGCAGTATTTT	CASSQALAGGTDTQYF